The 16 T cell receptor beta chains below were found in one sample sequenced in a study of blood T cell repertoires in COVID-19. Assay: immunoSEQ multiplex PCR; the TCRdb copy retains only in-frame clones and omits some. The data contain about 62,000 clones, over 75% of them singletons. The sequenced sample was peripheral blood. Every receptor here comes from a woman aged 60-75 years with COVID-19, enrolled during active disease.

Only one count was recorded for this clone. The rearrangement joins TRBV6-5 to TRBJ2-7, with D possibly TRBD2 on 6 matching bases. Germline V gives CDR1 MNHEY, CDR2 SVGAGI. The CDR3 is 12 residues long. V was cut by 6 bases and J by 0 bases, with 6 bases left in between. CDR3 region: CASRRDSYEQYF. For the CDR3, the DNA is TGTGCCAGCAGGCGGGACTCCTACGAGCAGTACTTC.

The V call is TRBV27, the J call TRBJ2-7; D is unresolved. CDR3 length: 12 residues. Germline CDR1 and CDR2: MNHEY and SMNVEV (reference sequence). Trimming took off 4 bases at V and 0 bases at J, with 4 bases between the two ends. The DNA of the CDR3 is TGTGCCAGCAGTTCCAACTCCTACGAGCAGTACTTC. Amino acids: CASSSNSYEQYF.

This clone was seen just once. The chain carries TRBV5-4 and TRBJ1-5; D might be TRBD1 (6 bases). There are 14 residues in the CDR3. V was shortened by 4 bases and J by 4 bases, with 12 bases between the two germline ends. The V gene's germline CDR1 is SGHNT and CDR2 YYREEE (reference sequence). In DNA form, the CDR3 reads TGTGCCAGCAGCCTCGGACAGTCTAATCAGCCCCAGCATTTT. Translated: CASSLGQSNQPQHF.

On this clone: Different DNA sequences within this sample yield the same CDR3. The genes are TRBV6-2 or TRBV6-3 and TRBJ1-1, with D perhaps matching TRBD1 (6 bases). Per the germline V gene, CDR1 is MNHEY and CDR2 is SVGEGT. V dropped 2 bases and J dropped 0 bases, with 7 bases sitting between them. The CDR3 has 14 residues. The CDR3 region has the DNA TGTGCCAGCAGTTACACAGGGATGAACACTGAAGCTTTCTTT. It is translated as CASSYTGMNTEAFF.

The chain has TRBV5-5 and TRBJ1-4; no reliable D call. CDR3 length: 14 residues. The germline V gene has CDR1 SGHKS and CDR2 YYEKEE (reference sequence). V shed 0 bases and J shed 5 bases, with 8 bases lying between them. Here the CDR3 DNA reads TGTGCCAGCAGCTTGGCATGGCAGAATGAAAAACTGTTTTTT. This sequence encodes CASSLAWQNEKLFF.

The CDR3: CASRQSGNTIYF. CDR3 bases: TGTGCCAGTAGGCAGTCTGGAAACACCATATATTTT. The J gene is TRBJ1-3, the V gene TRBV19; D is unclear. The germline V gene encodes CDR1 LNHDA and CDR2 SQIVND (reference sequence). The CDR3 spans 12 residues. Trimming took off 6 bases at V and 1 base at J, with 4 bases between the two ends.

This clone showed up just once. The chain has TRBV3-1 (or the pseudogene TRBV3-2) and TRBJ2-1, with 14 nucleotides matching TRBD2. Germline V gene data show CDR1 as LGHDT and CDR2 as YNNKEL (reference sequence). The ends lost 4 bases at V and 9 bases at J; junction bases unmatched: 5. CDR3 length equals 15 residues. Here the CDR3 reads CASSLGLAGGAEQFF. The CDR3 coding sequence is TGTGCCAGCAGCCTAGGACTAGCGGGAGGTGCTGAGCAGTTCTTC.

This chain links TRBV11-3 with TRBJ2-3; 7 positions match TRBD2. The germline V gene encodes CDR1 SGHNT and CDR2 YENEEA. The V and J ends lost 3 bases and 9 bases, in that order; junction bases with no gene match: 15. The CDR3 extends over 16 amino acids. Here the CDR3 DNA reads TGTGCCAGCAGCTTTTTGACTACGTCGGGAGGAGGAACGCAGTATTTT. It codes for CASSFLTTSGGGTQYF.

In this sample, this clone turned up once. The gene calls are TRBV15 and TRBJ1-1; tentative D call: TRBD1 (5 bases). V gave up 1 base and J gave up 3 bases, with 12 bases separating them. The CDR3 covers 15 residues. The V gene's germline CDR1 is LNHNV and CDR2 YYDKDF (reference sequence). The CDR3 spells CATSRGFGGYTEAFF. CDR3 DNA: TGTGCCACCAGCAGAGGCTTCGGGGGATACACTGAAGCTTTCTTT.

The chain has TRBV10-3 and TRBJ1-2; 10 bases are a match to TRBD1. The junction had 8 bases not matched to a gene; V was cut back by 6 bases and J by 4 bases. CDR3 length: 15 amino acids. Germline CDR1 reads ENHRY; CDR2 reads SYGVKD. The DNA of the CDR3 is TGTGCCATCAGAGCCGGGACAGGGGTGATCTATGGCTACACCTTC. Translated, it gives CAIRAGTGVIYGYTF.

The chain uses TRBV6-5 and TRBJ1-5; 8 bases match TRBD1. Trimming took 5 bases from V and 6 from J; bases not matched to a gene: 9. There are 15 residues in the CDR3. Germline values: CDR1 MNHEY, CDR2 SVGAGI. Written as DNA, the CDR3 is TGTGCCAGCAGTATTGGACAGGGAATGGGTCAGCCCCAGCATTTT. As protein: CASSIGQGMGQPQHF.

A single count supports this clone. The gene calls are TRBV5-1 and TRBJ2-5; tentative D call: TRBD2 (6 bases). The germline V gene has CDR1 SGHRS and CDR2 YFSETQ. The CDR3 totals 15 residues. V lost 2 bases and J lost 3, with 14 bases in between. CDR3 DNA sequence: TGCGCCAGCAGCTTCACGCGACGGAGGGAAGAGACCCAGTACTTC. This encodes CASSFTRRREETQYF. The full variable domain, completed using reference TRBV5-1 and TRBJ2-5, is KAGVTQTPRYLIKTRGQQVTLSCSPISGHRSVSWYQQTPGQGLQFLFEYFSETQRNKGNFPGRFSGRQFSNSRSEMNVSTLELGDSALYLCASSFTRRREETQYFGPGTRLLVL.

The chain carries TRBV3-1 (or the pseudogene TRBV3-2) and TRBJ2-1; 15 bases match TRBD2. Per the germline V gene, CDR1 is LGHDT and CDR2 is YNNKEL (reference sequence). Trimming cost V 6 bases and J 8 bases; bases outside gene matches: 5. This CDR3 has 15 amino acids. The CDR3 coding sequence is TGTGCCAGCAGACGGACTAGCGGGGGGGGCTATGAGCAGTTCTTC. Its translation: CASRRTSGGGYEQFF.

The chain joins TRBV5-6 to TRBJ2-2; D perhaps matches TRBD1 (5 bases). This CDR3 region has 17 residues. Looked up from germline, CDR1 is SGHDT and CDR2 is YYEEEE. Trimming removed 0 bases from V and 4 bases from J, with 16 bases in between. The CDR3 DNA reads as TGTGCCAGCAGCTTGGAGTTCAGGGATGTAAGCACCGGGGAGCTGTTTTTT. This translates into CASSLEFRDVSTGELFF.

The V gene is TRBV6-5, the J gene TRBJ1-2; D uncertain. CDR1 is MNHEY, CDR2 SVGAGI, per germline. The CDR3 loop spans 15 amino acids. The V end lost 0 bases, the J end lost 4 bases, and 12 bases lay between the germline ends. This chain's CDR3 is CASSYSSKFTYGYTF. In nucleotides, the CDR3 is TGTGCCAGCAGTTACTCGAGCAAATTCACCTATGGCTACACCTTC.

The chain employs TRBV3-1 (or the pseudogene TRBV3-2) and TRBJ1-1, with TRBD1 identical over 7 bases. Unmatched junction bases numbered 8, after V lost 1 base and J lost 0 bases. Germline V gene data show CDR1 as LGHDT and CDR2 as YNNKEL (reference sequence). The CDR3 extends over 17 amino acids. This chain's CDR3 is CASSQVKGGTVNTEAFF. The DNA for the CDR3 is TGTGCCAGCAGCCAAGTCAAAGGGGGGACAGTGAACACTGAAGCTTTCTTT.